This T cell receptor (beta chain) was retrieved from a study of cytomegalovirus exposure and HLA in healthy donors. Across the study: Researchers previously reported finding 117 million unique TCR beta sequences from roughly 180 million T cells. Overall study findings and caveats: The number of N-insertions in an Asian-associated ancestry cluster was reportedly below the approximately 690-donor mean in a later analysis.

PCR employed 60 Vbeta and 13 Jbeta primers. TCRdb's copy holds only in-frame clones and misses some; the assay was immunoSEQ multiplex PCR. The sample gives about 190,000 clones, roughly 82% of which show up once; approximately 2.9% is in the top ten. Points on this clone: The antigen remains unidentified.

Donors consisted of healthy bone marrow donors. This receptor was identified in a woman aged 50 to 60 in good health and CMV-seropositive. Sample: PBMCs.

CDR3 sequence (DNA): TGTGCCAGCAATCCGGGAGGGGAAGGCTATGGCTACACCTTC. It codes for CASNPGGEGYGYTF. The chain employs TRBV6-4 and TRBJ1-2; D is perhaps TRBD1 (5 bases). The CDR3 loop spans 14 amino acids. V lost 7 bases and J 4 bases, leaving 16 bases between the germline ends. The germline CDR1 and CDR2 sequences are MRHNA and SNTAGT.